The 7 T cell receptor beta chains below were found in one sample sequenced in a study of blood T cell repertoires in COVID-19. Data came from immunoSEQ multiplex PCR; TCRdb stores just in-frame clones and leaves some out. The table shows 99,000 or so clones, with roughly 89% occurring only once. Specimen: peripheral blood. These TCRs come from a man aged 70 or older with active or convalescent COVID-19.

The chain links TRBV3-1 (or the pseudogene TRBV3-2) to TRBJ2-6; D uncertain. CDR1 and CDR2 (germline): LGHDT, YNNKEL (reference sequence). With 4 bases removed from V and 0 bases from J, the gap between germline ends came to 7 bases. The length of the CDR3 is 15 residues. In DNA, the CDR3 is TGTGCCAGCAGCCCCTTACACTCTGGGGCCAACGTCCTGACTTTC. It codes for CASSPLHSGANVLTF.

The gene calls are TRBV5-1 and TRBJ2-3; no firm D call. Germline CDR1 is SGHRS and CDR2 is YFSETQ. Deletions cut 0 bases from V and 6 bases from J, with 11 bases between. The CDR3 is 14 amino acids. The CDR3 nucleotides read TGCGCCAGCAGCTTGGCCGGGTCCGAGGATACGCAGTATTTT. Translating it yields CASSLAGSEDTQYF.

This clone was observed a handful of times. This rearrangement joins TRBV25-1 to TRBJ2-5; D uncertain. Germline V gene data show CDR1 as MGHDK and CDR2 as SYGVNS. V shed 3 bases and J shed 3 bases, with 14 bases lying between them. The CDR3 covers 15 residues. The DNA of the CDR3 is TGTGCCAGCAGTGACCCCCCCCGTAGCAAAGAGACCCAGTACTTC. Its translation: CASSDPPRSKETQYF. Full variable domain (outside the CDR3, taken from reference TRBV25-1 and TRBJ2-5): EADIYQTPRYLVIGTGKKITLECSQTMGHDKMYWYQQDPGMELHLIHYSYGVNSTEKGDLSSESTVSRIRTEHFPLTLESARPSHTSQYLCASSDPPRSKETQYFGPGTRLLVL.

The chain uses TRBV7-9 and TRBJ1-5; D may be TRBD1 (6 bases). The CDR3 has 16 amino acids. V lost 5 bases, J lost 2 bases, and 16 bases lay in between. CDR1 and CDR2 (germline): SEHNR, FQNEAQ (reference sequence). The CDR3 loop is CASSTEGGGGNQPQHF. The CDR3 nucleotides are TGTGCCAGCAGCACTGAGGGGGGAGGGGGCAATCAGCCCCAGCATTTT.

To note about this clone: The sample carries other DNA sequences with the same CDR3. The chain carries TRBV29-1 and TRBJ1-1; 9 bases line up with TRBD1. This CDR3 contains 13 residues. Germline assignment: CDR1 SQVTM and CDR2 ANQGSEA. V shed 7 bases, J shed 0 bases, and the junction held 3 bases outside the gene matches. CDR3 in DNA: TGCAGCGGCGGACAGGGGATGAACACTGAAGCTTTCTTT. Translating it yields CSGGQGMNTEAFF.

This clone occurred once. V usage is TRBV10-3 and J usage is TRBJ2-3; D gene ambiguous. V lost 6 bases to trimming and J lost 3 bases, with 10 bases between them. The germline CDR1 and CDR2 sequences are ENHRY and SYGVKD. The CDR3 is 13 amino acids. CDR3 protein: CAIRTPLTDTQYF. CDR3 in DNA: TGTGCCATCAGAACTCCTTTAACAGATACGCAGTATTTT.

V is TRBV6-1 and J is TRBJ2-1, with D possibly being TRBD1 (5 bases). Trimming pared 0 bases from V and 9 bases from J, leaving 12 bases between. The CDR3 runs 14 residues. The V gene's germline CDR1 is MNHNS and CDR2 SASEGT. The CDR3 spells CASSEAHGAFEQFF. The CDR3 DNA follows: TGTGCCAGCAGTGAAGCGCATGGGGCGTTTGAGCAGTTCTTC.